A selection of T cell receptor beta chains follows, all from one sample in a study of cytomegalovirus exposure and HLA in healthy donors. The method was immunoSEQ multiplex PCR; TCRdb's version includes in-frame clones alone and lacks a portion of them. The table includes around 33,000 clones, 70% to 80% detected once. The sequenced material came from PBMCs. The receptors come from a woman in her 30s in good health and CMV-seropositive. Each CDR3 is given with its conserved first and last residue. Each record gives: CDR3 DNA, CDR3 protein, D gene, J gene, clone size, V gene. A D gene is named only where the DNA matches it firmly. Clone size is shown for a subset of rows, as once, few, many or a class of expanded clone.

TGTGCCATCAGTGAGTCGACGGGGAACACTGAAGCTTTCTTT CAISESTGNTEAFF . TRBJ1-1 . TRBV10-3
TGTGCCTGGGGGGCGAACACTGAAGCTTTCTTT CAWGANTEAFF . TRBJ1-1 few TRBV30
TGCGCCAGCAGCCTCGGGACAGTATGGGAAACTAGCGGGAACGAGCAGTTCTTC CASSLGTVWETSGNEQFF TRBD2 TRBJ2-1 . TRBV5-1
TGCGCCAGCAGCCAAGGTCTGACTAGCGGGGCCGAGACCCAGTACTTC CASSQGLTSGAETQYF TRBD2 TRBJ2-5 . TRBV4-1
TGTGCCAGCAGCCACCTGACAGGGGCGAACACTGAAGCTTTCTTT CASSHLTGANTEAFF TRBD1 TRBJ1-1 . TRBV14
TGTGCCACCAGCAGAGAAGGACTGGACGGGTACCAGCCCCAGCATTTT CATSREGLDGYQPQHF . TRBJ1-5 . TRBV15
TGTGCCAGCAGCTCCGGACGGACTTTCTCTGGGGCCAACGTCCTGACTTTC CASSSGRTFSGANVLTF . TRBJ2-6 . TRBV7-3
TGCGCCAGCAGTGATGAGGGCCGGGGCACTGAAGCTTTCTTT CASSDEGRGTEAFF . TRBJ1-1 . TRBV10-1
TGTGCCTGGCGGCTAAAGGACAGGGAATTTTCAACTGAAGCTTTCTTT CAWRLKDREFSTEAFF TRBD1 TRBJ1-1 . TRBV30
TGTGCCCGTAGTGGTGTAGCGGGAGCAATATACAATGAGCAGTTCTTC CARSGVAGAIYNEQFF TRBD2 TRBJ2-1 . TRBV19
TGTGCCAGCAGTTTTTGGGCTTCGGGAGATGGCAATCAGCCCCAGCATTTT CASSFWASGDGNQPQHF . TRBJ1-5 . TRBV28
TGTGCCAGCTCACCACCCGGGGTCCTAGGGACCCAGTACTTC CASSPPGVLGTQYF . TRBJ2-5 . TRBV18
TGTGCCAGCAGTGGGCACACCTTCGACACTGAAGCTTTCTTT CASSGHTFDTEAFF . TRBJ1-1 . TRBV6-6
TGCGCCAGCAGCTCGGGCTTCAGGGGCAGCTACAATGAGCAGTTCTTC CASSSGFRGSYNEQFF . TRBJ2-1 . TRBV5-1
TGCGCCAGCAGCCCCGGGGAGCGGGGCTACGAGCAGTACTTC CASSPGERGYEQYF TRBD2 TRBJ2-7 . TRBV5-1